The 8 T cell receptor beta chains below come from one sample, sequenced in a study of cytotoxic CD8 clonotypes in ibrutinib-treated CLL. Only in-frame clones appear in the TCRdb table, and some are missing; sequencing was by immunoSEQ multiplex PCR. The sample lists 200,000 to 250,000 clones, around 70% occurring once. The input for sequencing was PBMCs, taken after 12 months of ibrutinib treatment. The receptor set was obtained from a human donor with chronic lymphocytic leukemia.

The chain uses TRBV30 and TRBJ1-2; the D is unclear. This CDR3 has 15 residues. The germline V and J ends were trimmed by 2 bases and 3 bases, with 16 bases remaining between them. Germline V gives CDR1 GTSNPN, CDR2 SVGIG (reference sequence). The CDR3, as DNA: TGTGCCTGGAGTCAGCCGGGCAAGGCGGACTATGGCTACACCTTC. Encoded protein: CAWSQPGKADYGYTF.

This chain connects TRBV28 to TRBJ2-7, with a possible D match to TRBD1 (5 bases). Per germline, CDR1 MDHEN and CDR2 SYDVKM. The CDR3 runs 15 residues. V lost 5 bases, J lost 0 bases, and 14 bases lay in between. This CDR3 is CASSQQQAGSYEQYF. The CDR3 nucleotides are TGTGCCAGCAGTCAGCAACAGGCCGGCTCCTACGAGCAGTACTTC.

This clone was detected only once. The rearrangement joins TRBV29-1 to TRBJ2-4; 7 nucleotides line up with TRBD1. Germline loops: CDR1 SQVTM, CDR2 ANQGSEA. J was trimmed by 1 base and V by 2 bases; bases with no gene match: 5. The CDR3 has 15 amino acids. The CDR3 coding sequence is TGCAGCGTTGAACCTTTGGACAGGGCCAAAAACATTCAGTACTTC. Translated, it gives CSVEPLDRAKNIQYF.

The rearrangement uses TRBV29-1 and TRBJ2-7, with D unresolved. The CDR3 runs to 13 residues. Between the trimmed V and J ends, which lost 4 bases and 7 bases, there was a span of 17 bases. CDR1 and CDR2 from the germline V gene are SQVTM and ANQGSEA. CDR3 sequence: CSVVRRRPEEQYF. The CDR3 DNA is TGCAGCGTTGTTCGACGGCGCCCGGAGGAGCAGTACTTC.

This clone has only a few counts. The rearrangement links TRBV4-3 to TRBJ1-2; 7 positions match TRBD1. This CDR3 is built from 15 residues. Germline CDR1 is LGHNA and CDR2 is YSLEER. V lost 5 bases and J lost 6; bases outside the gene matches: 12. Here the CDR3 reads CASSFRPAGGDGYTF. The CDR3 nucleotides are TGCGCCAGCAGCTTTCGGCCGGCAGGGGGAGATGGCTACACCTTC.

The rearrangement joins TRBV30 to TRBJ1-5; TRBD1 matches at 8 bases. The CDR3 contains 14 residues. In germline, CDR1 is GTSNPN, CDR2 SVGIG (reference sequence). The ends lost 5 bases at V and 1 base at J; junction bases unmatched: 4. CDR3 loop: CAWAQGASNQPQHF. In DNA form, the CDR3 reads TGTGCCTGGGCTCAGGGGGCGAGCAATCAGCCCCAGCATTTT.

The chain's CDR3 is CASKLAGGPPGELFF. CDR3 bases: TGTGCCAGCAAATTAGCGGGAGGGCCTCCCGGGGAGCTGTTTTTT. The chain employs TRBV6-5 and TRBJ2-2; 11 bases align to TRBD2. This CDR3 has 15 amino acids. Trimming cost V 7 bases and J 6 bases; bases outside gene matches: 7. The germline V gene has CDR1 MNHEY and CDR2 SVGAGI.

The rearrangement uses TRBV9 and TRBJ2-1; D is ambiguous. Trimming took off 0 bases at V and 0 bases at J, with 13 bases between the two ends. Germline V gene sequence: CDR1 SGDLS, CDR2 YYNGEE. There are 17 residues in the CDR3. CDR3 in amino acids: CASSVVAVISSYNEQFF. DNA of the CDR3: TGTGCCAGCAGCGTAGTGGCAGTAATTAGCTCCTACAATGAGCAGTTCTTC.